These 24 T cell receptor beta chains were sequenced from one sample in a study of T cells after yellow fever vaccination. One entry per CDR3 protein, called by TCRdb with MiXCR from the 5' RACE reads. The sample records approximately 90,000 distinct CDR3 sequences, roughly 14% being singletons. The sample was CD8+ T cells not binding an NS4B(214-222) dextramer, sorted from PBMCs, taken 21 days after the first yellow fever vaccination. These receptors came from a young man who received the YFV17D yellow fever vaccine.

This clonotype was detected a few times. The chain joins TRBV20-1 to TRBJ2-7, with TRBD1 matching over 8 bases. The CDR3 runs 13 residues. Germline V CDR1 and CDR2: DFQATT, SNEGSKA (reference sequence). J gave up 6 bases and V 6 bases, and 10 bases lay outside the gene matches. CDR3 amino acids: CSARGLLLSEQYF. The CDR3 DNA is TGCAGTGCCAGGGGGCTTCTTTTATCCGAGCAGTACTTC.

This clonotype was detected a few times. The chain couples TRBV7-8 to TRBJ2-1, with 11 bases matching TRBD2. The CDR3 runs to 16 residues. J was trimmed by 8 bases and V by 5 bases; bases with no gene match: 11. From germline, CDR1 is SGHVS and CDR2 FQNEAQ. This CDR3 is CASSPLAGGPGDEQFF. The CDR3 DNA sequence: TGTGCCAGCAGCCCGTTAGCGGGGGGGCCGGGGGATGAGCAGTTCTTC.

This clonotype occurred a few times. The V and J genes are TRBV7-9 and TRBJ1-2; no clear D. In germline, CDR1 is SEHNR, CDR2 FQNEAQ (reference sequence). The V gene lost 3 bases and the J gene lost 0 bases, with 14 bases spanning the gap. The CDR3 has 16 amino acids. CDR3 loop: CASSFPFSSANYGYTF. DNA of the CDR3: TGTGCCAGCAGCTTCCCCTTTAGCTCCGCTAACTATGGCTACACCTTC.

CDR3 sequence reads: CASTPGTMNTEAFF. CDR3 nucleotides: TGCGCCAGCACCCCCGGGACCATGAACACTGAAGCTTTCTTT. V and J are TRBV4-3 and TRBJ1-1, with D maybe TRBD1 (5 bases). The CDR3 is made up of 14 amino acids. Deletions cut 7 bases from V and 0 bases from J, with 12 bases between. The V gene's germline CDR1 is LGHNA and CDR2 YSLEER.

This clonotype was counted between two and nine times. The chain recombines TRBV7-6 with TRBJ2-7, with D maybe TRBD1 (5 bases). Trimming took 1 base from V and 2 from J, leaving 12 bases between them. The CDR3 consists of 15 residues. Germline V lookup: CDR1 SGHVS, CDR2 FNYEAQ. In DNA, the CDR3 is TGTGCCAGCAGCTTAGACGCGACAGTAACCTACGAGCAGTACTTC. The encoded protein is CASSLDATVTYEQYF.

This chain joins TRBV2 and TRBJ2-7; no clear D gene. V was shortened by 10 bases and J by 8 bases, with 15 bases between the two germline ends. In germline, CDR1 is SNHLY, CDR2 FYNNEI. The CDR3 length is 11 residues. CDR3 nucleotide sequence: TGTGCCACCGGAGAAAGCTTCCAGCAGTACGTC. Its protein product is CATGESFQQYV.

This clonotype showed up just a few times. The chain links TRBV6-5 to TRBJ1-2; D not resolved. Germline CDR1 reads MNHEY; CDR2 reads SVGAGI. V dropped 0 bases and J dropped 7 bases, with 12 bases sitting between them. This CDR3 has 14 amino acids. The CDR3 here is CASSYSTPTSGYTF. CDR3 sequence (DNA): TGTGCCAGCAGTTACTCGACCCCGACGAGTGGCTACACCTTC.

This clonotype came up a few times. This CDR3 is CASSLVATGDYNEQFF. The CDR3 DNA reads TGTGCCAGCAGCTTAGTTGCGACAGGGGATTACAATGAGCAGTTCTTC. The chain has TRBV7-9 and TRBJ2-1; 8 nucleotides match TRBD1. The germline V gene has CDR1 SEHNR and CDR2 FQNEAQ (reference sequence). CDR3 size: 16 residues. J lost 4 bases, V lost 1 base, and 6 bases had no gene match. Together with reference TRBV7-9 and TRBJ2-1, the CDR3 gives the full variable domain: DTGVSQNPRHKITKRGQNVTFRCDPISEHNRLYWYRQTLGQGPEFLTYFQNEAQLEKSRLLSDRFSAERPKGSFSTLEIQRTEQGDSAMYLCASSLVATGDYNEQFFGPGTRLTVL.

This clonotype was observed a few times. This chain connects TRBV11-2 to TRBJ2-1, with D tentatively TRBD2 (6 bases). Germline V gives CDR1 SGHAT, CDR2 FQNNGV. V lost 5 bases and J 15 bases, leaving 23 bases between the germline ends. CDR3 length equals 14 residues. As DNA, the CDR3 is TGTGCCAGCAGCCCAGAGTCTATCGGATTAGCGGCGTTCTTC. Translation gives CASSPESIGLAAFF.

The chain is built from TRBV6-5 and TRBJ2-7; tentatively, D is TRBD2 (6 bases). V lost 2 bases and J lost 0, with 8 bases in between. CDR3 size: 14 residues. Looked up from germline, CDR1 is MNHEY and CDR2 is SVGAGI. CDR3 amino acids: CASSYRGLSYEQYF. CDR3 nucleotides: TGTGCCAGCAGTTACAGGGGACTCTCCTACGAGCAGTACTTC.

The chain has TRBV4-3 and TRBJ1-2, with 7 bases identical to TRBD1. The CDR3 is made up of 15 amino acids. Trimming at V came to 1 base and at J to 5 bases, leaving 7 bases not matched to a gene. Per the germline V gene, CDR1 is LGHNA and CDR2 is YSLEER. CDR3 sequence reads: CASSQVQGGSYGYTF. The CDR3 region has the DNA TGCGCCAGCAGCCAAGTCCAGGGGGGGAGTTATGGCTACACCTTC.

This clonotype has only a few counts. The DNA for the CDR3 is TGCAGCGTTGAAATGGCGAGCTCCTACAATGAGCAGTTCTTC. It translates to CSVEMASSYNEQFF. This chain connects TRBV29-1 to TRBJ2-1; D not resolved. Germline V gives CDR1 SQVTM, CDR2 ANQGSEA. The CDR3 runs 14 residues. The V end lost 2 bases, the J end lost 0 bases, and 8 bases lay between the germline ends.

This clonotype was detected only a few times. The V gene is TRBV5-1, the J gene TRBJ1-6; 7 bases are shared with TRBD1. Germline CDR1 SGHRS, CDR2 YFSETQ. Germline trimming cut 3 bases from V and 4 bases from J; bases unmatched to any gene: 10. CDR3 size: 17 residues. CDR3 sequence: CASSSRGPGGYNSPLHF. CDR3 nucleotide sequence: TGCGCCAGCAGCTCTCGGGGTCCAGGGGGGTATAATTCACCCCTCCACTTT.

This clonotype has at least ten counts. The chain carries TRBV5-1 and TRBJ2-1, with 8 bases lining up with TRBD2. Germline V gene data show CDR1 as SGHRS and CDR2 as YFSETQ. The CDR3 is 14 residues long. The V segment lost 2 bases and the J segment 6 bases; nucleotides outside the gene matches: 4. For the CDR3, the DNA is TGCGCCAGCAGCTTTCGGGGGGGCCCCAATGAGCAGTTCTTC. It encodes CASSFRGGPNEQFF.

This clonotype was found a few times. The chain combines TRBV12-3 or TRBV12-4 with TRBJ2-2, with TRBD2 as a possible D gene (5 bases). The CDR3 consists of 15 residues. V gave up 0 bases and J gave up 4 bases, with 9 bases separating them. The CDR3 here is CASSLALGVTGELFF. CDR3 coding DNA: TGTGCCAGCAGTTTAGCGCTCGGGGTCACCGGGGAGCTGTTTTTT.

J is TRBJ2-5 and V is TRBV20-1; 13 nucleotides align to TRBD2. Germline CDR1 is DFQATT and CDR2 is SNEGSKA (reference sequence). Trimming took 3 bases from V and 5 from J; bases not matched to a gene: 9. The CDR3 consists of 16 residues. The CDR3 bases are TGCAGTGCTAGGGTACTAGCGGGGGGGCTTTGGGAGACCCAGTACTTC. It translates to CSARVLAGGLWETQYF.

This clonotype was seen a handful of times. V and J are TRBV10-3 and TRBJ2-3; possible D gene TRBD2, 6 bases. V lost 0 bases to trimming and J lost 0 bases, with 16 bases between them. This CDR3 is 18 amino acids long. Germline lookup yields CDR1 ENHRY and CDR2 SYGVKD. CDR3: CAISESRWRGTSTDTQYF. CDR3 sequence (DNA): TGTGCCATCAGTGAGTCGCGATGGCGGGGAACTAGCACAGATACGCAGTATTTT.

This clonotype was counted only a few times. The chain combines TRBV4-1 with TRBJ2-1; D not certain. The length of the CDR3 is 12 residues. V lost 2 bases, J lost 7 bases, and 6 bases lay in between. From germline, CDR1 is MGHRA and CDR2 YSYEKL. The CDR3 DNA sequence: TGCGCCAGCAGCCAACACAGTAATGAGCAGTTCTTC. This encodes CASSQHSNEQFF.

This clonotype was seen more than once but under ten times. The chain joins TRBV5-1 to TRBJ2-2, with 10 bases matching TRBD2. The CDR3 consists of 18 residues. Germline CDR1 and CDR2: SGHRS and YFSETQ. V gave up 0 bases and J gave up 3 bases; unmatched junction bases: 8. CDR3 loop: CASSLAELAGADTGELFF. CDR3 in DNA: TGCGCCAGCAGCTTGGCCGAGCTAGCGGGGGCAGACACCGGGGAGCTGTTTTTT.

This clonotype showed up just a few times. This sequence joins TRBV6-5 and TRBJ2-7, with 9 bases aligning to TRBD1. The germline V gene encodes CDR1 MNHEY and CDR2 SVGAGI. V lost 5 bases to trimming and J lost 7 bases; unmatched junction nucleotides: 9. The CDR3 extends over 14 amino acids. CDR3 region: CASSPGQGVGEQYV. For the CDR3, the DNA is TGTGCCAGCAGTCCGGGACAGGGAGTGGGAGAGCAGTACGTC.

The J gene is TRBJ1-2, the V gene TRBV5-1, with 7 bases lining up with TRBD1. The CDR3 loop spans 16 amino acids. CDR1 is SGHRS and CDR2 is YFSETQ in the germline V gene. The trim removed 3 bases at V and 4 bases at J, leaving 12 bases unmatched. The CDR3 reads CASSWDSTYKAYGYTF. The CDR3, as DNA: TGCGCCAGCAGCTGGGACAGTACTTACAAGGCCTATGGCTACACCTTC.

The chain employs TRBV20-1 and TRBJ2-3, with D uncertain. Trimming removed 1 base at V and 2 bases at J, with 4 bases between. The CDR3 length is 12 residues. The V gene's germline CDR1 is DFQATT and CDR2 SNEGSKA (reference sequence). CDR3 nucleotide sequence: TGCAGTGCTAGAGTACTCACAGATACGCAGTATTTT. This gives the protein CSARVLTDTQYF.

The CDR3 bases are TGCGCCAGCAGCTTCCTAGCGGAGGGAACTGAGCAGTTCTTC. Its translation: CASSFLAEGTEQFF. V usage is TRBV5-1 and J usage is TRBJ2-1; 7 bases line up with TRBD2. Germline trimming cut 2 bases from V and 9 bases from J; bases unmatched to any gene: 8. This CDR3 comprises 14 residues. CDR1 is SGHRS, CDR2 YFSETQ, per germline.

The chain links TRBV12-3 or TRBV12-4 to TRBJ2-2; D might be TRBD2 (6 bases). This CDR3 is 14 amino acids long. Trimming shortened V by 5 bases and J by 6 bases, and 13 bases separated the two germline ends. CDR3 sequence reads: CASSLGGASGELFF. CDR3 nucleotide sequence: TGTGCCAGCAGTCTAGGAGGGGCATCCGGGGAGCTGTTTTTT.